The text below deals with one T cell receptor beta chain. This sample stems from a study of T cell changes during pregnancy in multiple sclerosis. Clones were read by immunoSEQ multiplex PCR, and TCRdb kept only the in-frame ones, dropping some. The data contain tens of thousands of clones, around 93% of them singletons. V shed 5 bases, J shed 5 bases, and the junction held 6 bases outside the gene matches. The CDR3 runs 13 residues. The germline gives CDR1 SEHNR, CDR2 FQNEAQ (reference sequence). The specimen comprised peripheral blood, sampled after pregnancy. This receptor was obtained from a female donor with multiple sclerosis, enrolled in a pregnancy study. The rearrangement uses TRBV7-9 and TRBJ2-7; 7 positions agree with TRBD1. Here the CDR3 DNA reads TGTGCCAGCAGCACCGGGACAGTAAACGAGCAGTACTTC. It translates to CASSTGTVNEQYF.